Presented here are 4 T cell receptor beta chains from one specimen sequenced in a study of Ad26.COV2.S vaccination and SARS-CoV-2 variants (dated by TCRdb to about 2021). Library construction relied on the immunoSEQ multiplex PCR assay. TCRdb carries this immuneACCESS record with in-frame sequences only. Its versions omit some clonotypes, under half of them owing to an unresolved V gene in the studies checked, with the rest unexplained. This sample lists 300,000 to 400,000 clones; about nine tenths were detected once. The ten biggest clones cover roughly 3.1% of the sample. The sample's treatment or condition label is to be understood as: roughly 20 received Ad26.COV2.S at low or high dose, single or two shots; roughly 5 received placebo; per-sample allocation not given. Repertoires of vaccine and placebo recipients were sequenced from samples collected on day 63 after the first injection. Source: peripheral blood, taken in a trial of Ad26.COV2.S vaccine versus placebo. These TCRs come from a person between 18 and 65 years old who received the Ad26.COV2.S COVID-19 vaccine or a placebo.

This rearrangement joins TRBV13 to TRBJ1-1; TRBD1 agrees at 9 bases. This CDR3 spans 14 amino acids. The germline V gene has CDR1 PRHDT and CDR2 FYEKMQ (reference sequence). V was clipped by 5 bases and J by 5 bases; unmatched bases: 6. This CDR3 is CASSRTGVGTEAFF. The CDR3 DNA sequence: TGTGCCAGCAGCAGGACAGGGGTTGGAACTGAAGCTTTCTTT.

This chain joins TRBV27 and TRBJ2-2; 7 bases agree with TRBD1. The junction had 4 bases not matched to a gene; V was cut back by 4 bases and J by 2 bases. CDR3 size: 15 residues. Germline V gives CDR1 MNHEY, CDR2 SMNVEV (reference sequence). The CDR3 nucleotides read TGTGCCAGCAGTTGGGACAGTTCCAACACCGGGGAGCTGTTTTTT. It yields the protein CASSWDSSNTGELFF.

CDR3 sequence (DNA): TGTGCCAGCTCTCCCGACAGGGGGCTCAGAGATGAGCAGTTCTTC. Translation: CASSPDRGLRDEQFF. The rearrangement uses TRBV18 and TRBJ2-1, with 10 bases lining up with TRBD1. CDR1 and CDR2 (germline): KGHSH, LQKENI. This CDR3 comprises 15 residues. V shed 6 bases, J shed 8 bases, and the junction held 10 bases outside the gene matches. The full variable domain, completed using reference TRBV18 and TRBJ2-1, is NAGVMQNPRHLVRRRGQEARLRCSPMKGHSHVYWYRQLPEEGLKFMVYLQKENIIDESGMPKERFSAEFPKEGPSILRIQQVVRGDSAAYFCASSPDRGLRDEQFFGPGTRLTVL.

The chain combines TRBV7-6 with TRBJ1-2; tentative D call: TRBD1 (6 bases). Germline assignment: CDR1 SGHVS and CDR2 FNYEAQ. The CDR3 extends over 19 amino acids. V gave up 1 base and J gave up 4 bases, with 25 bases separating them. The CDR3 DNA sequence: TGTGCCAGCAGCTTAGATTCAGGGGAAGGTCCGCCACCAACCTATGGCTACACCTTC. This codes for CASSLDSGEGPPPTYGYTF. Supplemented by reference TRBV7-6 and TRBJ1-2, the full variable domain reads GAGVSQSPRYKVTKRGQDVALRCDPISGHVSLYWYRQALGQGPEFLTYFNYEAQQDKSGLPNDRFSAERPEGSISTLTIQRTEQRDSAMYRCASSLDSGEGPPPTYGYTFGSGTRLTVV.